A single sample gave rise to the 5 T cell receptor beta chains below, sequenced in a study of early T cells in non-severe SARS-CoV-2 infection. TCRdb reprocessed the 5' RACE reads via MiXCR and lists one record per CDR3 protein. The data show around 50,000 distinct CDR3 sequences, 9.5% to 15% seen once. Input material: whole blood. All receptors derive from an adult who was a healthcare worker with PCR-confirmed SARS-CoV-2 infection or an uninfected control (not recorded which).

Details on this clonotype: This may come from a read error, since a much larger clone is one base off. The V gene is TRBV7-6, the J gene TRBJ2-3; a possible D gene is TRBD2 (5 bases). The CDR3 spans 17 residues. Germline loops: CDR1 SGHVS, CDR2 FNYEAQ. The CDR3 bases are TGTGCCAACAGCTTAGTCTCGCTAGCTGCTAGCACAGATACGCAGTATTTT. This sequence encodes CANSLVSLAASTDTQYF. The whole variable domain, remainder taken from reference TRBV7-6 and TRBJ2-3, is GAGVSQSPRYKVTKRGQDVALRCDPISGHVSLYWYRQALGQGPEFLTYFNYEAQQDKSGLPNDRFSAERPEGSISTLTIQRTEQRDSAMYRCANSLVSLAASTDTQYFGPGTRLTVL.

This clonotype has a handful of counts. CDR3 sequence (DNA): TGTGCCTGGAGCCCGACCCTGGGACTAGCTCGCAATGAGCAGTTCTTC. Translating gives CAWSPTLGLARNEQFF. J is TRBJ2-1 and V is TRBV30; 9 nucleotides agree with TRBD2. The CDR3 spans 16 residues. Germline V gene data show CDR1 as GTSNPN and CDR2 as SVGIG (reference sequence). The junction had 12 bases not matched to a gene; V was cut back by 3 bases and J by 6 bases.

This clonotype was seen only a few times. The chain recombines TRBV28 with TRBJ2-7, with no clear D. This CDR3 contains 12 residues. The ends were cut back, 1 base at V and 0 bases at J, with 1 base in the middle. Looked up from germline, CDR1 is MDHEN and CDR2 is SYDVKM. The CDR3 here is CASSLFSYEQYF. CDR3 DNA sequence: TGTGCCAGCAGTTTATTCTCCTACGAGCAGTACTTC.

This clonotype was seen more than once but under ten times. The V call is TRBV7-9, the J call TRBJ1-1; D gene ambiguous. Germline CDR1 and CDR2: SEHNR and FQNEAQ (reference sequence). V lost 7 bases, J lost 0 bases, and 15 bases lay in between. The CDR3 has 15 amino acids. This CDR3 is CASTLAGSLNTEAFF. The CDR3, as DNA: TGTGCCAGCACCCTAGCCGGCAGCTTGAACACTGAAGCTTTCTTT.

This clonotype was seen at least ten times. The rearrangement links TRBV4-1 to TRBJ1-4; D not certain. The CDR3 has 16 amino acids. CDR1 and CDR2 from the germline V gene are MGHRA and YSYEKL. Trimming left V 0 bases short and J 7 bases short, with 15 bases between. The CDR3 spells CASSQDGSYLIEKLFF. Here the CDR3 DNA reads TGCGCCAGCAGCCAAGATGGCAGTTACCTTATTGAAAAACTGTTTTTT.